The sequence of this T cell receptor beta chain was determined in a study of cytomegalovirus exposure and HLA in healthy donors. Study-wide results and caveats: The majority of TCR sequences were rare, yet some public TCRs appeared in many donors.

These donors counted as nominally healthy when sampled, but unrecorded immune exposures were likely. With regard to this clone: The antigen is not known.

Both 60 Vbeta primers and 13 Jbeta primers went into the PCR. Clones were sequenced by immunoSEQ multiplex PCR, and TCRdb holds only the in-frame ones, with some missing. In the table there are roughly 180,000 clones, approximately 72% of which are singletons. CDR3 length equals 14 residues. Germline values: CDR1 SGHTA, CDR2 FQGTGA. V was pared by 5 bases and J by 7 bases, with 15 bases between. The receptor was isolated from a female donor in good health and CMV-seronegative. This rearrangement joins TRBV7-3 to TRBJ2-1; D perhaps matches TRBD2 (5 bases). The sequencing input was PBMCs. This CDR3 is CASSPSPTRNEQFF. As DNA, the CDR3 is TGTGCCAGCAGCCCCTCGCCTACTAGAAATGAGCAGTTCTTC.